A selection of T cell receptor beta chains follows, all from one sample in a study of shared clonotypes between healthy human individuals. Measured with immunoSEQ multiplex PCR; TCRdb has only the in-frame clones, and not every one. The profile shows some 1 million clones, more than 60% of them singletons. Specimen: memory CD4+ T cells sorted from blood. Receptor source: a man younger than 30 in good health. Both conserved end residues are part of each CDR3. The D gene is left open where the match is weak. Clone size is given for some rows only: seen once, a few or many times, or a class if the clone is expanded.

TRBJ2-1	.	TRBV6-5	.	CASSYLGEQFF	TGTGCCAGCAGTTACTTGGGTGAGCAGTTCTTC
TRBJ2-7	TRBD2	TRBV5-1	.	CASSLLAGDLGEQYF	TGCGCCAGCAGCTTGTTAGCGGGAGACCTGGGCGAGCAGTACTTC
TRBJ2-6	.	TRBV7-6	.	CASSSGRSGANVLTF	TGTGCCAGCAGCTCCGGCCGCTCTGGGGCCAACGTCCTGACTTTC
TRBJ2-1	.	TRBV6-1	.	CASSESRQGPYNEQFF	TGTGCCAGCAGTGAATCGCGGCAGGGCCCCTACAATGAGCAGTTCTTC
TRBJ1-1	.	TRBV2	.	CASSEGTPNTEAFF	TGTGCCAGCAGTGAAGGTACCCCCAACACTGAAGCTTTCTTT
TRBJ2-5	.	TRBV7-2	.	CASSSLLVRGETQYF	TGTGCCAGCAGCTCCCTACTAGTCCGAGGGGAGACCCAGTACTTC
TRBJ2-5	.	TRBV5-1	.	CASSQGGLMETQYF	TGCGCCAGCAGCCAAGGGGGGCTTATGGAGACCCAGTACTTC
TRBJ2-6	.	TRBV18	once	CASSPPGGGANVLTF	TGTGCCAGCTCACCACCAGGCGGCGGGGCCAACGTCCTGACTTTC
TRBJ1-4	.	TRBV20-1	.	CSARGDEKLFF	TGCAGTGCTAGGGGGGATGAAAAACTGTTTTTT
TRBJ2-2	.	TRBV5-1	.	CASSEPSGELFF	TGCGCCAGCAGCGAACCCTCCGGGGAGCTGTTTTTT
TRBJ1-5	TRBD1	TRBV19	.	CASRMGQGAGQPQHF	TGTGCCAGTAGAATGGGACAGGGGGCTGGACAGCCCCAGCATTTT